This TCR beta chain came from a study of OX40 agonist ivuxolimab in advanced cancers. For the wider study: Ivuxolimab, which targeted the costimulatory receptor OX40 (CD134), was an agonistic, fully human IgG2 monoclonal antibody. Intravenous ivuxolimab was administered to patients every 2 weeks at six dose levels: 0.01, 0.1, 0.3, 1.5, 3 and 10 mg/kg. The monotherapy dose-escalation portion (N of about 49 patients) of the phase I ivuxolimab trial is reported in the paper. Partial responses occurred in three dose-escalation patients, of whom one had hepatocellular carcinoma and two had cutaneous melanoma. The dose-escalation cohort was approximately 83% male with a mean age of approximately 60 years, ranging from 23 to 79. Among the approximately 54 dose-escalation patients, roughly 20 had hepatocellular carcinoma, 15 melanoma, 9 renal cell carcinoma and 9 head and neck cancer. Prior anti-PD-1, anti-PD-L1 or anti-CTLA-4 therapy was permitted, and approximately 40% of dose-escalation patients had received checkpoint inhibitors. The point of sequencing TCRbeta in the periphery was to test whether ivuxolimab changed TCR sequence diversity and drove clonal T-cell expansion.

A note on this clone: What antigen it recognizes has not been identified. No base quality values were provided; no much bigger clone lies one nucleotide off.

V is clipped by 5 bases and J by 0 bases, and the sequence between their germline boundaries is 10 bases long. As encoded in the germline V gene, CDR1 is SQVTM while CDR2 is ANQGSEA. The cysteine opens and the phenylalanine closes a CDR3 of 13 amino acids. The entry retains the CDR3 DNA only, 39 bases that are in frame from base 1. Genomic DNA was extracted from sorted cells for sequencing of the TCRbeta CDR3 region. The immunoSEQ Assay was used to sequence the TCRbeta CDR3 regions. Sourced from immuneACCESS, this table was stored by TCRdb with only in-frame sequences that have V and J called. A share of the clones is absent; for the studies checked, an unresolved V gene accounts for under half, and the remainder has no known explanation. The sample contains over 150,000 clones, approximately 94% of them found a single time. The top ten clonotypes cover 0.31% of the sample. Patients with autoimmune disease history or receiving systemic immunosuppression were excluded from the trial. In every dose cohort, peripheral blood was drawn for TCR sequencing at baseline, cycle 4 day 1, and cycle 7 day 1. The samples were taken from a phase I, first-in-human, multicenter, open-label dose-escalation trial of ivuxolimab. Adults with locally advanced or metastatic head and neck squamous cell, hepatocellular, melanoma or renal cell carcinoma were enrolled in the trial. Before TCR sequencing, CD4+ and CD8+ T cells were separately sorted from peripheral blood.

Findings and caveats that apply to the study as a whole: Low levels of normalized T-cell clonal expansion were also seen in some patients who did not respond. After ivuxolimab, CD8+ T cells had more expanded clones than CD4+ T cells on average. In the 0.1-3.0 mg/kg groups, partial responders were among the patients with the lowest normalized peripheral clonal expansion, particularly in CD8+ T cells. Which antigens the clonally expanded peripheral T cells were specific for was not determined. At doses from 0.1 to 3.0 mg/kg, clonal expansion was seen in both CD4+ and CD8+ blood T cells between baseline and week 6.

This sequence uses TRBV29-1 and TRBJ1-1; no D gene call is confident. The material sequenced was CD4+ or CD8+ T cells sorted from blood, taken in a trial of the OX40 agonist ivuxolimab. The clonotype was recovered from an adult with an advanced solid tumor such as melanoma, head and neck, liver or kidney cancer. Here is the DNA: TGCAGCGTTTGGTGGCAGCTGAACACTGAAGCTTTCTTT. This translates into CSVWWQLNTEAFF. Extended through the reference TRBV29-1 and TRBJ1-1 proteins, this CDR3 yields the full variable domain: SAVISQKPSRDICQRGTSLTIQCQVDSQVTMMFWYRQQPGQSLTLIATANQGSEATYESGFVIDKFPISRPNLTFSTLTVSNMSPEDSSIYLCSVWWQLNTEAFFGQGTRLTVV.